These 2 T cell receptor beta chains were sequenced from one sample in a study of cytomegalovirus exposure and HLA in healthy donors. PCR used 60 Vbeta primers and 13 Jbeta primers. The table came from immunoSEQ multiplex PCR; TCRdb's copy has only in-frame clones and leaves some out. The table lists some 110,000 clones, 70% to 80% of them singletons. The material sequenced was PBMCs. The origin of the receptors is a woman younger than 30 in good health and CMV-seronegative.

The rearrangement uses TRBV6-1 and TRBJ1-2; a weak D match, TRBD1 (6 bases). Germline CDR1 reads MNHNS; CDR2 reads SASEGT. The CDR3 is made up of 13 amino acids. Trimming stripped 6 bases from V and 4 bases from J, with 12 bases between. CDR3 sequence: CASRVQGAYGYTF. The CDR3 DNA sequence: TGTGCCAGCAGGGTACAGGGAGCCTATGGCTACACCTTC.

This clone has just one count. The chain joins TRBV30 to TRBJ1-4; a possible D gene is TRBD1 (6 bases). The CDR3 runs 13 residues. The V gene lost 5 bases and the J gene lost 8 bases, with 15 bases spanning the gap. The germline CDR1 and CDR2 sequences are GTSNPN and SVGIG (reference sequence). DNA for the CDR3: TGTGCCTGGGCCGGGGGGGGGCACGAAAAACTGTTTTTT. It codes for CAWAGGGHEKLFF.